A single sample is the source of the 11 T cell receptor beta chains below, sequenced in a study of regulatory T cells in long-lasting Graves disease. Time point defined: persistent/refractory GD, antithyroid drugs over 5 years with positive TRAb. From PBMCs, RNA was extracted and then used to make the TCR library. CDR3-region Arm-PCR and iRepertoire HTBI primers produced the TCR beta libraries. MiXCR was run by TCRdb on the multiplex PCR reads, yielding one entry per CDR3 protein. The data contain 700,000 or so distinct CDR3 sequences, 30% of them singletons. The specimen was peripheral blood mononuclear cells (PBMCs), collected when the disease was refractory, from a patient treated with antithyroid drugs. The origin of the receptors is a female donor with Graves disease.

This clonotype was seen ten or more times. The genes are TRBV28 and TRBJ1-6, with 9 nucleotides matching TRBD1. Germline trimming cut 4 bases from V and 8 bases from J; bases unmatched to any gene: 9. The CDR3 spans 16 residues. Looked up from germline, CDR1 is MDHEN and CDR2 is SYDVKM. The CDR3 sequence is CASSSGQGEMDSPLHF. CDR3 coding DNA: TGTGCCAGCAGTTCGGGACAGGGCGAAATGGATTCACCCCTCCACTTT.

The chain carries TRBV12-3 or TRBV12-4 and TRBJ2-5; D unresolved. V lost 3 bases and J 5 bases, leaving 13 bases between the germline ends. This CDR3 spans 14 amino acids. The CDR3 loop is CASSFGWDSETQYF. The CDR3 DNA reads TGTGCCAGCAGTTTTGGGTGGGATTCGGAGACCCAGTACTTC.

This chain connects TRBV5-4 to TRBJ2-2; D gene unclear. V was trimmed by 2 bases and J by 7 bases, leaving 9 bases between them. Germline V lookup: CDR1 SGHNT, CDR2 YYREEE (reference sequence). The CDR3 covers 13 residues. CDR3 bases: TGTGCCAGCAGCTTCCCCGAGTACGGGGAGCTGTTTTTT. Its protein product is CASSFPEYGELFF.

As to this clonotype: One end of the junction is discordant with germline, which a read error may explain. This sequence joins TRBV6-1 and TRBJ2-7; 11 positions agree with TRBD2. The germline V gene encodes CDR1 MNHNS and CDR2 SASEGT. The CDR3 contains 15 residues. The CDR3, as DNA: TGTGCCAGCAGTCTATCGGGACTAGCGGCGACCGAGTGTACCTTC. Translation gives CASSLSGLAATECTF.

V and J are TRBV6-5 and TRBJ2-1; TRBD2 matches 11 bases. V gave up 0 bases and J gave up 5 bases; unmatched junction bases: 9. The CDR3 covers 18 residues. The germline V gene has CDR1 MNHEY and CDR2 SVGAGI. The CDR3 here is CASSYSVLAGGRDNEQFF. In DNA, the CDR3 is TGTGCCAGCAGTTACTCCGTCCTAGCGGGAGGCAGGGACAATGAGCAGTTCTTC.

This clonotype was seen a single time. Germline and junction disagree at one end, which may indicate a read error. V gene TRBV6-1 combines with J gene TRBJ2-7; possible D gene TRBD1, 6 bases. The CDR3 spans 15 residues. Germline CDR1 and CDR2: MNHNS and SASEGT. The CDR3 coding sequence is TGTGCCAGCAGTGAAGTTCCAGGGGATGCGTACGAGCAGTGCTTC. It codes for CASSEVPGDAYEQCF.

V usage is TRBV7-2 and J usage is TRBJ1-2, with 9 bases identical to TRBD1. The J segment lost 8 bases and the V segment lost 5 bases, leaving 9 bases of the junction unmatched. The CDR3 extends over 14 amino acids. Germline V gives CDR1 SGHTA, CDR2 FQGNSA. The CDR3 DNA follows: TGTGCCAGCAGCCCCGACGGGACAGGGCGCGGCTACACCTTC. Translated: CASSPDGTGRGYTF.

This clonotype was detected only a few times. The rearrangement uses TRBV10-3 and TRBJ1-5; TRBD1 is a possible D gene (5 bases). CDR1 is ENHRY and CDR2 is SYGVKD in the germline V gene. The CDR3 totals 14 residues. The V end was cut by 4 bases, the J end by 11 bases, with 18 bases between. CDR3 DNA sequence: TGTGCCATCAGTGCGGCGGGTAGGGGTCAATCCCAGCATTTT. As protein: CAISAAGRGQSQHF.

The chain carries TRBV12-3 or TRBV12-4 and TRBJ1-1; D is perhaps TRBD1 (6 bases). Trimming took 6 bases from V and 1 from J, leaving 12 bases between them. This CDR3 comprises 14 residues. Here the CDR3 reads CASSRWTANTEAFF. CDR3 nucleotide sequence: TGTGCCAGCAGCCGCTGGACAGCGAACACTGAAGCTTTCTTT.

This rearrangement joins TRBV5-1 to TRBJ1-1, with a possible D match to TRBD1 (6 bases). V gave up 4 bases and J gave up 0 bases, with 13 bases separating them. CDR3 length equals 15 residues. CDR1 is SGHRS, CDR2 YFSETQ, per germline. CDR3 sequence reads: CASSLYWDMNTEAFF. CDR3 in DNA: TGCGCCAGCAGCCTTTATTGGGACATGAACACTGAAGCTTTCTTT.

This clonotype was seen only a few times. The J gene is TRBJ2-2, the V gene TRBV25-1; TRBD1 agrees at 7 bases. From germline, CDR1 is MGHDK and CDR2 SYGVNS. V was clipped by 2 bases and J by 4 bases; unmatched bases: 7. The CDR3 runs to 16 residues. DNA for the CDR3: TGTGCCAGCAGTGAAAAGGGGACAGCCTTCACCGGGGAGCTGTTTTTT. This translates into CASSEKGTAFTGELFF.